What follows describes a single T cell receptor (beta chain). This clone appeared once. Its antigen remains undetermined. No quality values exist for individual bases; no much larger clone is one base distant. The V and J ends are trimmed by 6 bases and 5 bases, leaving 19 bases between them. There are 15 amino acids in the CDR3, from cysteine to phenylalanine inclusive. Of all the DNA, just the CDR3 is kept, 45 bases in frame from base 1. According to the germline V gene, CDR1 reads SNHLY and CDR2 reads FYNNEI. These data are taken from a study of graft-versus-host responses after intestinal transplantation (dated by TCRdb to the early 2020s). The study in broad terms: Recipients received multivisceral, liver-intestinal, or isolated intestinal transplants. The cohort enrolled 24 intestinal transplant recipients, one of whom was a retransplant, and a few patients without pretransplant specimens were excluded. Alloreactive clones were identified by sequencing pre-transplant mixed lymphocyte reaction products and comparing these products with unstimulated pre-transplant donor and recipient T cells. Donor T cell macrochimerism was defined as a peak of at least 4% donor T cells among recipient peripheral blood mononuclear cells. Every recipient was given anti-thymocyte globulin induction, then maintenance tacrolimus and steroids for 2 to 4 years. Rather than being sequenced by the commercial service, samples from a few later patients were sequenced in-house on an Illumina MiSeq and processed with MiXCR. Bulk TCR-beta CDR3 sequencing was used to track graft-versus-host and host-versus-graft alloreactive T cell clones in the graft, circulation and bone marrow after intestinal transplantation. Points the paper makes about the study in general: Conclusions were limited by the relatively low number and heterogeneity of intestinal transplant patients. Early after transplant, peak levels of circulating GvH clones were associated with declines in HvG clones. Patients with donor T cell macrochimerism had high GvH to HvG T cell clonal ratios in their allografts. GvH clones were detected in recipient bone marrow, and some appeared earlier in ileal mucosa or blood, consistent with an intestinal mucosal origin.

Blood samples were collected up to 4 times in the first month after transplant and then at least monthly when available. The library was prepared using the immunoSEQ multiplex PCR assay. High-throughput TCR-beta CDR3 sequencing of genomic DNA from most patients was performed by Adaptive Biotechnologies. Processing in the source paper ran as follows. Adaptive's ImmunoSEQ software supplied the TCR sequencing data for 18 patients, while MiXCR and VDJtools were used to process a few other patients. CDR3 nucleotide sequences shared between donor and recipient were removed because their origin could not be assigned. At least 2-fold expansion over unstimulated cells and a minimum CFSE-low frequency of 0.002% (template counts) or 0.001% (read counts) were required for clones to be classified as alloreactive. Mappable clones were those detected in sequenced pre-transplant spleen, lymph node, or MLR CFSE-low populations of the donor or recipient. Cumulative frequency of alloreactive clones was calculated as a percentage of all sequences weighted by copy number. Here the immuneACCESS table is served through TCRdb, limited to in-frame sequences with V and J called. Missing clones are a known gap in these copies; in checked studies unresolved V genes cover under half, and the rest lacks a known reason. V and J calls and clone size follow that table, whereas D and trimming were derived from the DNA. This sample is represented by under 100,000 clones; 90% of them were singletons. The ten largest clones represent roughly a sixth of the sample.

The receptor was isolated from a human patient who received an intestinal transplant, so some T cells may come from the graft donor. In this chain, TRBV2 is recombined with TRBJ2-5; no D gene is confidently identified. This specimen was PBMCs, taken around 450 days after intestinal transplant. The CDR3 in this case is CASRDLQSPQETQYF. DNA sequence: TGTGCCAGCAGAGACCTACAGAGCCCCCAGGAGACCCAGTACTTC.